This T cell receptor (beta chain) was found in a study of blood T cell repertoires in COVID-19 (dated by TCRdb to 2020 to 2021). Concerning the study at large: Samples from collaborators originated in the United States, Italy and Spain and spanned both the acute and convalescent phases of COVID-19. The prospective study material was composed of cDNA or gDNA derived from T cells, B-cell-depleted T cells, or PBMCs. Where available, HLA class I and class II types were taken from metadata supplied by the sample provider and were not determined by assay-based typing. Samples were obtained from the ongoing ImmuneRACE study (first 160 participants) and from 1,254 subjects provided by 6 global collaborators. The repertoires were made available in a free public database intended to serve as a resource for research on the immune response to SARS-CoV-2. Deeply sampled blood TCRbeta repertoires from subjects exposed to, actively infected with, or recovered from COVID-19 were included in the dataset. A de-identified subject ID, COVID-19 status, age in years and sex were almost always included in the sample metadata. Beyond this particular receptor, the publication reports: Clinical and demographic metadata were provided uncurated, with the amount varying by source and participant.

The immunoSEQ Assay, a bias-controlled multiplex PCR, was used to amplify TCRbeta CDR3 regions from genomic DNA. On the authors' methods: Within the assay, amplification of reference gene primers was used to estimate how many nucleated cells each sample contained. Sequence reads were collapsed and filtered to measure the absolute abundance of every unique TCRbeta CDR3 rearrangement. For each sample, productive Simpson clonality was calculated as the square root of Simpson's diversity index over productive rearrangements. The immuneACCESS repertoire file appears here via TCRdb, limited to in-frame rearrangements. These files lack a portion of the clones; in checked studies, under half of the deficit traces to unresolved V genes, and the cause of the others is not known. V and J calls and clone size are copied from that table; D and trimming were computed from the DNA. A total of 150,000 to 200,000 clones appear in this sample, roughly 78% of them only once. In total, the top ten clones hold under 3.5% of the sample.

The germline V gene gives CDR1 as SGDLS and CDR2 as YYNGEE. The germline ends are 13 bases apart after V is trimmed by 2 bases and J by 7 bases. From the cysteine up to the phenylalanine, the CDR3 has a length of 14 residues. Kept here is only the CDR3 DNA, which spans 42 bases and is read in frame from base 1. The collaborating institutions used their own protocols to collect whole blood in K2EDTA tubes. For TCRbeta analysis, collaborators shipped samples in one of three forms: frozen whole blood, isolated PBMCs, or DNA extracted from either of those sample types. With respect to this clone: Its antigen specificity is not known. No base quality information exists; no much larger clone differs at one position.

This sequence originates from a woman older than 75 with active or convalescent COVID-19. Sequencing was performed on peripheral blood. The sequence links TRBV9 to TRBJ2-1; possibly the D gene is TRBD1, per 5 matching bases. The CDR3 reads CASSVIGARNEQFF. The nucleotide sequence is TGTGCCAGCAGCGTCATAGGGGCGCGGAATGAGCAGTTCTTC.